This T cell receptor (beta chain) was captured in a study of radiation and T cells in renal cell carcinoma. Looking at the study overall: Nephrectomy followed 15 Gy stereotactic body radiation by 4 weeks.

This clone was picked up a small number of times. Sequenced by immunoSEQ multiplex PCR; TCRdb stores in-frame clones only, minus some. The repertoire has 45,000 or so clones, roughly four fifths of them found once; the top ten carry 31%. The V end lost 9 bases, the J end lost 0 bases, and 12 bases lay between the germline ends. This CDR3 has 13 amino acids. Germline CDR1 and CDR2: MNHNY and SVGAGI (reference sequence). Indicated time point: baseline pretreatment blood. The sample's treatment: 15 Gy SBRT to primary tumor, nephrectomy 4 weeks later. Blood was sampled at baseline, 2 weeks and 4 weeks after SBRT.

The origin of this receptor is a woman in her 70s with renal cell carcinoma. The sequencing used blood, collected from a patient whose treatment included radiotherapy and nephrectomy. V gene TRBV6-6 combines with J gene TRBJ2-7, with a tentative D call TRBD2 (5 bases). CDR3 nucleotides: TGTGCCAGTACGGGGATTTCCTCCTACGAGCAGTACTTC. This codes for CASTGISSYEQYF.